These T cell receptor beta chains were read from a single sample in a study of identifying expanded T cells in peripheral blood. Here immunoSEQ multiplex PCR was the method, and the copy in TCRdb shows in-frame clones only, minus some. The sample holds over 80,000 clones, more than 75% seen once. The sequenced material came from blood. All receptors come from a person aged 18 to 69 in good health. The CDR3 runs from the conserved cysteine through the conserved F or W. A D gene is named only where the DNA matches it firmly. Clone sizes are given selectively: once, few, many, or a class where the clone is expanded.

J: TRBJ2-7
D: -
size: -
V: TRBV11-2
DNA: TGTGCCAGCAGCCCCGGGACGATCCCTTGGGACGAGCAGTACTTC
CDR3: CASSPGTIPWDEQYF

J: TRBJ2-5
D: -
size: -
V: TRBV5-1
DNA: TGCGCCAGCAGCCCCGAAGACAGGATGAGTTCGGGGGAGACCCAGTACTTC
CDR3: CASSPEDRMSSGETQYF

J: TRBJ1-1
D: -
size: once
V: TRBV2
DNA: TGTGCCAGCAGTGGGCTCCTGAACACTGAAGCTTTCTTT
CDR3: CASSGLLNTEAFF

J: TRBJ2-2
D: TRBD2
size: -
V: TRBV7-2
DNA: TGTGCCAGCAGCTCCCTACTAGCGGGGGTTACGAACACCGGGGAGCTGTTTTTT
CDR3: CASSSLLAGVTNTGELFF

J: TRBJ1-5
D: -
size: -
V: TRBV7-2
DNA: TGTGCCAGCAGCTACCTACCAAATCAGCCCCAGCATTTT
CDR3: CASSYLPNQPQHF

J: TRBJ2-5
D: TRBD2
size: -
V: TRBV4-1
DNA: TGCGCCAGCAGCCCCTCCCCCCGGGGGGGAGAGACCCAGTACTTC
CDR3: CASSPSPRGGETQYF

J: TRBJ1-2
D: -
size: few
V: TRBV4-3
DNA: TGCGCCAGCAGCCAAGGGGTAGGGAGCGACTTCTATGGCTACACCTTC
CDR3: CASSQGVGSDFYGYTF

J: TRBJ1-3
D: -
size: -
V: TRBV11-3
DNA: TGTGCCAGCAGCCAGGACGGAATCTCTGGAAACACCATATATTTT
CDR3: CASSQDGISGNTIYF

J: TRBJ2-1
D: -
size: -
V: TRBV4-3
DNA: TGCGCCAGCAGCCAAGACACAGCGGATTCTTACAATGAGCAGTTCTTC
CDR3: CASSQDTADSYNEQFF

J: TRBJ1-1
D: -
size: -
V: TRBV6-5
DNA: TGTGCCAGCAGGGAAGCATTAAACACCGAAGCTTTCTTT
CDR3: CASREALNTEAFF

J: TRBJ1-3
D: -
size: once
V: TRBV6-5
DNA: TGTGCCAGCAGTGGACCGAGCTCTGGAAACACCATATATTTT
CDR3: CASSGPSSGNTIYF